This T cell receptor (beta chain) comes out of a study of cytotoxic CD8 clonotypes in ibrutinib-treated CLL. Study at large: Per sample, productive templates averaged 255,043 and productive rearrangements averaged approximately 87,000.

Study-wide findings and caveats: Clonality rose at ibrutinib response, held steady in sustained remission, and fell toward baseline at progression.

Germline V gene lookup returns CDR1 MGHRA and CDR2 YSYEKL. The CDR3 loop spans 14 amino acids. V was pared by 4 bases and J by 5 bases, with 6 bases of the junction left unmatched. A remark on this clone: The antigen remains undetermined.

Using immunoSEQ multiplex PCR, the repertoire was profiled, and TCRdb retains in-frame clones only, with some absent. Among approximately 50,000 clones listed, roughly 54% were seen once. The sequencing here drew on PBMCs, taken at disease progression, from a patient treated with ibrutinib. This chain joins TRBV4-1 and TRBJ2-5; TRBD2 agrees at 8 bases. This clonotype was sampled from a human donor with chronic lymphocytic leukemia. The CDR3 nucleotides read TGCGCCAGCAGCCTCGGGCGGGGGGCGGAGACCCAGTACTTC. Translated, it gives CASSLGRGAETQYF.